Listed below are T cell receptor beta chains from one sample, sequenced in a study of a mutant IDH1 vaccine in newly diagnosed glioma. Repertoires were generated with immunoSEQ multiplex PCR, while TCRdb's copy carries only in-frame clones and drops some. The sample records around 41,000 clones, 80% to 90% being singletons. What these receptors recognize is not known. Sequenced here: PBMCs, sampled from a glioma patient whose treatment included an IDH1 peptide vaccine. The receptors come from a man in his forties with glioma. Each CDR3 is given with its conserved first and last residue.

j_call	v_call	cdr3_aa
TRBJ2-2	TRBV5-1	CASSLRGAGTGELFF
TRBJ1-5	TRBV28	CASSRTGVGPQHF
TRBJ1-2	TRBV4-1	CASSQVGGMDGYTF
TRBJ2-1	TRBV25-1	CASSEASGQSSYNEQFF
TRBJ2-3	TRBV9	CASSVVRGVGDTQYF
TRBJ1-1	TRBV30	CAWSRDRSEAFF
TRBJ1-6	TRBV18	CASSPLGSGGNSPLHF
TRBJ2-3	TRBV6-1	CASSVSLADRTDTQYF
TRBJ2-5	TRBV7-9	CASTSLAGLETQYF
TRBJ1-3	TRBV27	CASSWQGGSGNTIYF
TRBJ2-5	TRBV4-1	CASSQEAGGLQETQYF
TRBJ1-2	TRBV6-1	CASRSGTNYGYTF
TRBJ2-5	TRBV28	CASSPGTAQETQYF
TRBJ2-3	TRBV30	CAWSVRRTSGGAVDTQYF
TRBJ1-5	TRBV30	CAWSVGTGSQPQHF
TRBJ2-5	TRBV6-5	CASSRAEQETQYF
TRBJ1-2	TRBV4-1	CASSQGLAANYGYTF
TRBJ1-2	TRBV7-9	CASEGQGNYGYTF
TRBJ2-1	TRBV10-3	CATASGSSYNEQFF
TRBJ1-2	TRBV9	CASSVGTGGYGYTF
TRBJ1-1	TRBV30	CAWSFKGGIEAFF
TRBJ1-1	TRBV2	CASSEALLGTGLRAFF
TRBJ1-1	TRBV28	CASSRTMNTEAFF
TRBJ1-1	TRBV5-6	CASSSLYRGRTEAFF
TRBJ1-1	TRBV6-5	CASSYLTGTTEAFF
TRBJ1-4	TRBV29-1	CSVRGAGTEKLFF
TRBJ1-5	TRBV30	CAWSGVDRGQPQHF
TRBJ2-7	TRBV29-1	CSVEVRARATYEQYF
TRBJ1-1	TRBV6-1	CASSEASWDTEAFF
TRBJ2-3	TRBV7-3	CASSLMLAGGDTQYF
TRBJ2-3	TRBV10-3	CAVGLAGGADTQYF
TRBJ2-2	TRBV18	CASYGGNTGELFF
TRBJ1-2	TRBV7-9	CASSSPLTVNYGYTF
TRBJ2-3	TRBV29-1	CSVDGTETSTDTQYF
TRBJ2-3	TRBV5-5	CASSPRLAGGVTDTQYF
TRBJ2-2	TRBV5-4	CASSPGGAGGTGELFF
TRBJ2-1	TRBV9	CASSVTGEQFF
TRBJ2-3	TRBV10-1	CASSEGSSGGGDTQYF
TRBJ2-7	TRBV7-9	CASSFNTYEQYF
TRBJ1-6	TRBV15	CATSREEGVRSPLHF
TRBJ2-3	TRBV5-1	CASSLVLTDTQYF
TRBJ1-6	TRBV4-3	CASSQDLGTDNSPLHF
TRBJ1-3	TRBV6-6	CASSLGGGNTIYF
TRBJ1-2	TRBV28	CASRTLGVNGYTF
TRBJ2-7	TRBV4-3	CASSQEGTGGFYEQYF
TRBJ2-2	TRBV6-1	CASSVFSVAGAGTGELFF
TRBJ1-5	TRBV2	CASTGIYSNQPQHF
TRBJ2-2	TRBV5-6	CASSFFPGQGITGELFF
TRBJ1-5	TRBV15	CATSRLGQKRHF
TRBJ2-2	TRBV28	CASSRTGGGTGELFF
TRBJ2-6	TRBV28	CASSFRTGRSSGANVLTF
TRBJ1-2	TRBV2	CASGGGAVANYGYTF
TRBJ2-5	TRBV7-2	CASSFKILLAGDVGETQYF
TRBJ1-5	TRBV6-6	CASRGGDQPQHF
TRBJ1-6	TRBV27	CASSVGQGSPLHF